This T cell receptor (beta chain) was sequenced in a study of T cell changes during pregnancy in multiple sclerosis. Deletions cut 5 bases from V and 3 bases from J, with 11 bases between. The CDR3 has 14 residues. Germline CDR1 is MDHEN and CDR2 is SYDVKM. Clones were read by immunoSEQ multiplex PCR, and TCRdb kept only the in-frame ones, dropping some. The data hold roughly 60,000 clones, with just under 95% observed a single time. The receptor was isolated from a female donor with multiple sclerosis, enrolled in a pregnancy study. Sequencing was performed on peripheral blood, taken in the second trimester of pregnancy. The chain joins TRBV28 to TRBJ1-5; no definite D call. The CDR3 spells CASSKTRPNQPQHF. The CDR3 DNA is TGTGCCAGCAGTAAGACACGCCCCAATCAGCCCCAGCATTTT.